Following are 25 T cell receptor beta chains from one sample sequenced in a study of Ad26.COV2.S vaccination and SARS-CoV-2 variants. Specified treatment: roughly 20 received Ad26.COV2.S at low or high dose, single or two shots; 5 received placebo; per-sample allocation not given. Repertoires come from day 63 after the first vaccine or placebo injection. Repertoires were generated with immunoSEQ multiplex PCR, while TCRdb's copy carries only in-frame clones and drops some. The repertoire consists of around 400,000 clones, with 75% to 90% occurring once and the leading ten covering 1.5% to 2%. The sequenced sample was peripheral blood, obtained in a trial of Ad26.COV2.S vaccine versus placebo. The origin of the receptors is a person between 18 and 65 years old who received the Ad26.COV2.S COVID-19 vaccine or a placebo.

The CDR3 DNA reads as TGTGCCAGCAGCTTACTTTCGGGAGCCTCTGGAAACACCATATATTTT. As protein: CASSLLSGASGNTIYF. The V gene is TRBV7-8, the J gene TRBJ1-3; D unresolved. V was pared by 2 bases and J by 0 bases, with 11 bases between. Germline-derived CDR1 and CDR2 are SGHVS and FQNEAQ. The CDR3 length is 16 residues.

With respect to this clone: The same CDR3 also results from other DNA sequences found in this sample. The chain links TRBV28 to TRBJ1-3; no reliable D call. Germline V gives CDR1 MDHEN, CDR2 SYDVKM. The length of the CDR3 is 13 residues. V gave up 5 bases and J gave up 4 bases, with 9 bases separating them. CDR3 DNA sequence: TGTGCCAGCAGTCCCCCGGGGGGAAACACCATATATTTT. Translation: CASSPPGGNTIYF.

The gene calls are TRBV2 and TRBJ2-7; D may be TRBD1 (6 bases). The CDR3 is 11 residues long. V lost 5 bases, J lost 6 bases, and 8 bases lay in between. Per germline, CDR1 SNHLY and CDR2 FYNNEI. The CDR3 nucleotides read TGTGCCAGCAGTACAGGGTTCGAGCAGTACTTC. Protein product: CASSTGFEQYF.

This clone was counted only a few times. The CDR3 DNA reads TGTGCCAGTAGTATTTTAGGCGGAAATAGCAATCAGCCCCAGCATTTT. Translating gives CASSILGGNSNQPQHF. V usage is TRBV19 and J usage is TRBJ1-5; D is ambiguous. The CDR3 covers 16 residues. Deletions cut 3 bases from V and 0 bases from J, with 12 bases between. Germline CDR1 LNHDA, CDR2 SQIVND (reference sequence).

This rearrangement joins TRBV29-1 to TRBJ1-4; D gene uncertain. CDR3 size: 14 residues. The V end lost 5 bases, the J end lost 1 base, and 11 bases lay between the germline ends. The V gene's germline CDR1 is SQVTM and CDR2 ANQGSEA. In DNA, the CDR3 is TGCAGCGTTTCGCGCGGGATAACTAATGAAAAACTGTTTTTT. Translation: CSVSRGITNEKLFF.

The chain combines TRBV12-3 or TRBV12-4 with TRBJ2-7; D remains ambiguous. The CDR3 extends over 12 amino acids. V was trimmed by 8 bases and J by 9 bases, leaving 17 bases between them. The CDR3 bases are TGTGCCAGCCGGCAGTCCCGCGGTGGGCAGTACTTC. Translating it yields CASRQSRGGQYF.

This chain connects TRBV6-1 to TRBJ2-4; unclear D gene. This CDR3 contains 14 residues. V lost 3 bases and J lost 9, with 15 bases in between. Per the germline V gene, CDR1 is MNHNS and CDR2 is SASEGT. The CDR3 spells CASSDYRVSAIQYF. CDR3 nucleotides: TGTGCCAGCAGTGATTATAGAGTATCGGCCATTCAGTACTTC.

This rearrangement joins TRBV6-1 to TRBJ1-1; D perhaps matches TRBD1 (5 bases). V lost 3 bases and J lost 2, with 10 bases in between. The CDR3 is made up of 14 amino acids. Germline assignment: CDR1 MNHNS and CDR2 SASEGT. CDR3: CASSETVSNTEAFF. CDR3 bases: TGTGCCAGCAGTGAGACAGTTAGCAACACTGAAGCTTTCTTT.

This chain joins TRBV18 and TRBJ1-5; maybe TRBD1 (6 bases). Germline CDR1 reads KGHSH; CDR2 reads LQKENI. The CDR3 runs to 14 residues. V was cut by 5 bases and J by 3 bases, with 11 bases left in between. The DNA for the CDR3 is TGTGCCAGCTCAACTACAGGGAACAATCAGCCCCAGCATTTT. Residues: CASSTTGNNQPQHF.

As to this clone: The sample contains more than one DNA sequence encoding this CDR3. The chain links TRBV7-9 to TRBJ1-5; D call uncertain. Deletions cut 3 bases from V and 5 bases from J, with 5 bases between. The germline gives CDR1 SEHNR, CDR2 FQNEAQ (reference sequence). This CDR3 spans 12 amino acids. The CDR3: CASSLGDQPQHF. CDR3 nucleotides: TGTGCCAGCAGCTTGGGAGATCAGCCCCAGCATTTT.

This clone was seen only once. The J gene is TRBJ1-2, the V gene TRBV6-5, with TRBD1 matching 8 bases. J lost 6 bases, V lost 2 bases, and 5 bases had no gene match. CDR1 and CDR2 from the germline V gene are MNHEY and SVGAGI. The CDR3 loop spans 14 amino acids. The CDR3 DNA reads TGTGCCAGCAGTTACGGGGGGACAGGAGATGGCTACACCTTC. This gives the protein CASSYGGTGDGYTF.

This chain connects TRBV27 to TRBJ1-1; possibly TRBD1 for D (5 bases). V shed 6 bases and J shed 4 bases, with 12 bases lying between them. Germline CDR1 is MNHEY and CDR2 is SMNVEV (reference sequence). This CDR3 contains 13 residues. CDR3 sequence (DNA): TGTGCCAGCAGACCCGACAGATTCACTGAAGCTTTCTTT. It translates to CASRPDRFTEAFF.

The chain links TRBV4-1 to TRBJ2-1, with a weak D call TRBD1 (5 bases). V lost 4 bases and J 8 bases, leaving 24 bases between the germline ends. Germline CDR1 reads MGHRA; CDR2 reads YSYEKL. The CDR3 consists of 17 residues. CDR3 amino acids: CASSLLPPGLTEDEQFF. The CDR3 coding sequence is TGCGCCAGCAGCCTCCTTCCCCCAGGGCTTACCGAAGATGAGCAGTTCTTC.

The chain combines TRBV10-3 with TRBJ2-1; unclear D gene. The V gene's germline CDR1 is ENHRY and CDR2 SYGVKD. The CDR3 sequence is 15 residues long. V lost 11 bases to trimming and J lost 7 bases, with 24 bases between them. DNA for the CDR3: TGTGCCGCTTCTGGAGCCTACTCAATGGGTAATGAGCAGTTCTTC. Protein product: CAASGAYSMGNEQFF.

This chain uses TRBV5-6 with TRBJ1-1; D remains ambiguous. Germline V gives CDR1 SGHDT, CDR2 YYEEEE. Trimming pared 3 bases from V and 5 bases from J, leaving 11 bases between. The CDR3 extends over 13 amino acids. The CDR3 DNA sequence: TGTGCCAGCAGCTCCCGAGGCCAAACTGAAGCTTTCTTT. This translates into CASSSRGQTEAFF.

The chain couples TRBV3-1 (or the pseudogene TRBV3-2) to TRBJ2-1, with D unclear. The CDR3 is made up of 14 amino acids. The V and J ends lost 7 bases and 2 bases respectively, with 12 bases between them. CDR1 LGHDT and CDR2 YNNKEL come from the germline V gene (reference sequence). The CDR3 bases are TGTGCCAGCACCACTCTAGGTCCCTACAATGAGCAGTTCTTC. Its translation: CASTTLGPYNEQFF.

The rearrangement links TRBV5-4 to TRBJ2-2; maybe TRBD2 (5 bases). Trimming took 3 bases from V and 5 from J, leaving 11 bases between them. This CDR3 spans 14 amino acids. Germline V CDR1 and CDR2: SGHNT, YYREEE (reference sequence). The CDR3 sequence is CASSYLRGTGELFF. In DNA form, the CDR3 reads TGTGCCAGCAGCTACCTGAGAGGGACCGGGGAGCTGTTTTTT. Supplemented by reference TRBV5-4 and TRBJ2-2, the full variable domain reads ETGVTQSPTHLIKTRGQQVTLRCSSQSGHNTVSWYQQALGQGPQFIFQYYREEENGRGNFPPRFSGLQFPNYSSELNVNALELDDSALYLCASSYLRGTGELFFGEGSRLTVL.

This clone was detected once. Here the CDR3 reads CATSRDKIYGLTLEQFF. The DNA for the CDR3 is TGTGCCACCAGCAGAGATAAAATATACGGACTAACCCTTGAGCAGTTCTTC. The V and J genes are TRBV15 and TRBJ2-1; D perhaps matches TRBD2 (6 bases). Germline V gene sequence: CDR1 LNHNV, CDR2 YYDKDF (reference sequence). Trimming took off 0 bases at V and 9 bases at J, with 21 bases between the two ends. The length of the CDR3 is 17 residues.

The V call is TRBV7-2, the J call TRBJ1-3; D gene ambiguous. Trimming took 5 bases from V and 3 from J, leaving 5 bases between them. The length of the CDR3 is 12 residues. Germline V lookup: CDR1 SGHTA, CDR2 FQGNSA. DNA of the CDR3: TGTGCCAGCAGCCGAAGTGGAAACACCATATATTTT. Protein: CASSRSGNTIYF.

The table lists this clone with a count of one. This chain connects TRBV6-5 to TRBJ2-2, with 7 bases fitting TRBD1. The CDR3 covers 14 residues. From germline, CDR1 is MNHEY and CDR2 SVGAGI. V lost 7 bases to trimming and J lost 3 bases; unmatched junction nucleotides: 5. CDR3: CASTWDRYTGELFF. The CDR3, as DNA: TGTGCCAGCACTTGGGACAGATACACCGGGGAGCTGTTTTTT.

Here the CDR3 reads CATGMGQGAYNEQFF. CDR3 nucleotide sequence: TGTGCCACCGGAATGGGACAGGGAGCTTACAATGAGCAGTTCTTC. This chain joins TRBV10-3 and TRBJ2-1; 9 bases are shared with TRBD1. Germline CDR1 and CDR2: ENHRY and SYGVKD. The V and J ends lost 10 bases and 4 bases, in that order; junction bases with no gene match: 11. The CDR3 consists of 15 residues.

The chain couples TRBV5-1 to TRBJ2-1; 12 bases map to TRBD1. J gave up 7 bases and V 0 bases, and 8 bases lay outside the gene matches. The CDR3 spans 17 residues. CDR1 and CDR2 from the germline V gene are SGHRS and YFSETQ. The CDR3 DNA reads TGCGCCAGCAGCTTGGGGGGACAGGGGGCTGTTACAAATGAGCAGTTCTTC. Encoded protein: CASSLGGQGAVTNEQFF.

The V and J genes are TRBV25-1 and TRBJ1-3; 8 positions match TRBD1. The V gene end was trimmed by 2 bases and the J gene end by 4 bases; junction bases not matched to a gene: 1. CDR3 size: 14 residues. The germline gives CDR1 MGHDK, CDR2 SYGVNS. The CDR3 DNA reads TGTGCCAGCAGTGAAGGGACAGGAGGAAACACCATATATTTT. Protein product: CASSEGTGGNTIYF.

This chain links TRBV7-9 with TRBJ2-7; D is ambiguous. Deletions cut 5 bases from V and 4 bases from J, with 9 bases between. The CDR3 loop spans 12 amino acids. Germline CDR1 reads SEHNR; CDR2 reads FQNEAQ (reference sequence). Here the CDR3 reads CASSPHQYEQYF. CDR3 bases: TGTGCCAGCAGCCCGCACCAGTACGAGCAGTACTTC.

This clone was observed a single time. This chain joins TRBV2 and TRBJ1-1; 10 nucleotides align to TRBD1. This CDR3 has 14 residues. In germline, CDR1 is SNHLY, CDR2 FYNNEI. The V segment lost 6 bases and the J segment 4 bases; nucleotides outside the gene matches: 5. The CDR3 DNA reads as TGTGCCAGCAGAGCGACAGGGGGCGGCACTGAAGCTTTCTTT. Amino acid sequence: CASRATGGGTEAFF.